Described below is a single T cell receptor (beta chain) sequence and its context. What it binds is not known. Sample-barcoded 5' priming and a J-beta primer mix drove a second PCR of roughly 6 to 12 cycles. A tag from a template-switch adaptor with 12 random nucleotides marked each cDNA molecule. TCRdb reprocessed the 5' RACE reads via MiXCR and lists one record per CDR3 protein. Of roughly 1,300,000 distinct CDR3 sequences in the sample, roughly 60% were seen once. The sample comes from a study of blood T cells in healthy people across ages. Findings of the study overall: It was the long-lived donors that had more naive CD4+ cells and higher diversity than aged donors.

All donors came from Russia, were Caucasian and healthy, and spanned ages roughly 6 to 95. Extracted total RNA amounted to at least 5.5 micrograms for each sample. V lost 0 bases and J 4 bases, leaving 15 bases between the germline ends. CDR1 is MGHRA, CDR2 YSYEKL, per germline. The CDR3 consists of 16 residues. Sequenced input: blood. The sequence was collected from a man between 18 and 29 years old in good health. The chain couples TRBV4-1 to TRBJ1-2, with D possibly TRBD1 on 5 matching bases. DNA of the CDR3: TGCGCCAGCAGCCAAGAGCCCTCGGGGACCCTCTATGGCTACACCTTC. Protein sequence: CASSQEPSGTLYGYTF.